The 17 T cell receptor beta chains in this list originate from one sample, sequenced in a study of T cells expressing NK-cell markers. TCRdb re-called the 5' RACE reads, yielding one record per CDR3 amino acid sequence without DNA. This repertoire includes 400,000 to 550,000 distinct CDR3 sequences. Sequences were obtained from blood T cells: a sorted CD56 or NKG2C T cell subset, CD4+ or CD8+ T cells, or bulk PBMC T cells (not recorded which). These receptor sequences come from a woman aged 18 to 75 in good health.

The J gene is TRBJ1-1, the V gene TRBV6-5; TCRdb calls TRBD1, which cannot be checked without DNA. Germline V gene lookup returns CDR1 MNHEY and CDR2 SVGAGI. This CDR3 has 15 residues. CDR3: CASSYSRRGNTEAFF.

The V gene is TRBV7-9, the J gene TRBJ2-7; TCRdb names TRBD1, which stays unverified in the absence of DNA. Germline CDR1 reads SEHNR; CDR2 reads FQNEAQ (reference sequence). This CDR3 contains 12 residues. CDR3 region: CASSLVPGEQYF. The full variable domain, with the rest looked up from reference TRBV7-9 and TRBJ2-7, is DTGVSQNPRHKITKRGQNVTFRCDPISEHNRLYWYRQTLGQGPEFLTYFQNEAQLEKSRLLSDRFSAERPKGSFSTLEIQRTEQGDSAMYLCASSLVPGEQYFGPGTRLTVT.

The J gene is TRBJ2-3, the V gene TRBV12-3 or TRBV12-4; the TCRdb call, TRBD2, lacks DNA for checking. CDR3 size: 20 residues. CDR3 amino acids: CASSSPGTSGSRGGTDTQYF.

The rearrangement joins TRBV19 to TRBJ2-1; TCRdb's D call of TRBD2 is untestable without DNA. The CDR3 is 15 amino acids. Germline V gives CDR1 LNHDA, CDR2 SQIVND (reference sequence). CDR3 sequence: CASSIWGEGRNEQFF. Using reference TRBV19 and TRBJ2-1 for the parts outside the CDR3, the full variable domain is DGGITQSPKYLFRKEGQNVTLSCEQNLNHDAMYWYRQDPGQGLRLIYYSQIVNDFQKGDIAEGYSVSREKKESFPLTVTSAQKNPTAFYLCASSIWGEGRNEQFFGPGTRLTVL.

V usage is TRBV20-1 and J usage is TRBJ1-2; the D call from TCRdb, TRBD1, cannot be confirmed without DNA. The CDR3 is 15 amino acids. Germline CDR1 reads DFQATT; CDR2 reads SNEGSKA (reference sequence). This CDR3 reads CSADSPGQGEYGYTF.

This rearrangement joins TRBV20-1 to TRBJ1-5; the D gene TCRdb calls, TRBD1, cannot be checked with no DNA. The CDR3 has 13 amino acids. CDR1 is DFQATT and CDR2 is SNEGSKA in the germline V gene (reference sequence). The CDR3 protein is CSARGQPNQPQHF.

This rearrangement joins TRBV20-1 to TRBJ2-1; TCRdb outputs TRBD1, but without DNA this stays unchecked. The CDR3 extends over 15 amino acids. CDR1 DFQATT and CDR2 SNEGSKA come from the germline V gene (reference sequence). This CDR3 is CSAREPWTGLNEQFF.

The J gene is TRBJ2-5, the V gene TRBV25-1; TCRdb outputs TRBD1, but without DNA this stays unchecked. The CDR3 is 13 residues long. CDR1 and CDR2 from the germline V gene are MGHDK and SYGVNS. CDR3 loop: CASNQGARETQYF.

The J gene is TRBJ1-4, the V gene TRBV6-1. CDR1 and CDR2 from the germline V gene are MNHNS and SASEGT. The CDR3 runs to 13 residues. CDR3: CASSDREGEKLFF.

This chain joins TRBV10-3 and TRBJ1-5. From germline, CDR1 is ENHRY and CDR2 SYGVKD. CDR3 length equals 13 residues. The CDR3 is CAISKGREQPQHF.

The chain employs TRBV10-1 and TRBJ1-1. The CDR3 is 13 amino acids. Germline V gene data show CDR1 as WNHNN and CDR2 as SYGVQD (reference sequence). CDR3 sequence reads: CASSVGENTEAFF.

The CDR3 loop reads CASRVAGGKTGELFF. The chain uses TRBV5-4 and TRBJ2-2; TCRdb's D call, TRBD2, is unchecked because there is no DNA. The CDR3 is made up of 15 amino acids. CDR1 is SGHNT, CDR2 YYREEE, per germline (reference sequence).

This chain connects TRBV6-5 to TRBJ1-2. Germline V gene data show CDR1 as MNHEY and CDR2 as SVGAGI. The length of the CDR3 is 12 residues. CDR3 region: CASKTQNYGYTF.

The V and J genes are TRBV20-1 and TRBJ1-4; absent DNA, TCRdb's TRBD1 call cannot be checked. Looked up from germline, CDR1 is DFQATT and CDR2 is SNEGSKA (reference sequence). The CDR3 loop spans 15 amino acids. CDR3 residues: CSAPGTGISDEKLFF.

The chain recombines TRBV29-1 with TRBJ1-1; TCRdb indicates TRBD1, and absent DNA this call remains unverified. Per the germline V gene, CDR1 is SQVTM and CDR2 is ANQGSEA. The CDR3 runs 12 residues. CDR3 protein: CSAGNMNTEAFF.

The chain is built from TRBV7-8 and TRBJ2-5; the TCRdb D gene call, TRBD2, has no DNA to confirm it. Per the germline V gene, CDR1 is SGHVS and CDR2 is FQNEAQ. This CDR3 region has 17 residues. CDR3: CASSPSGTRERTETQYF. Based on the CDR3 plus reference TRBV7-8 and TRBJ2-5, the full variable domain is GAGVSQSPRYKVAKRGQDVALRCDPISGHVSLFWYQQALGQGPEFLTYFQNEAQLDKSGLPSDRFFAERPEGSVSTLKIQRTQQEDSAVYLCASSPSGTRERTETQYFGPGTRLLVL.

The genes are TRBV29-1 and TRBJ2-1; TCRdb outputs TRBD2, but without DNA this stays unchecked. The CDR3 extends over 13 amino acids. Germline V gene data show CDR1 as SQVTM and CDR2 as ANQGSEA. This chain's CDR3 is CSVRQGGRNEQFF.